A single sample gave rise to the 29 T cell receptor beta chains below, sequenced in a study of PD-1 blockade in classical Hodgkin lymphoma. Using immunoSEQ multiplex PCR, the repertoire was profiled, and TCRdb retains in-frame clones only, with some absent. The sample has tens of thousands of clones; roughly 92% are singletons. Time point of the sample: cycle 4 day 1 (C4D1), after less than 7 weeks of nivolumab. Each patient's relapse followed autologous stem cell transplantation, and brentuximab vedotin exposure varied. This specimen consisted of peripheral blood mononuclear cells (PBMCs), obtained before the fourth cycle of nivolumab. The origin of the receptors is a human donor with classical Hodgkin lymphoma.

The chain combines TRBV4-1 with TRBJ2-2; maybe TRBD1 (6 bases). Trimming removed 3 bases at V and 0 bases at J, with 17 bases between. Germline CDR1 is MGHRA and CDR2 is YSYEKL. This CDR3 is 18 amino acids long. The CDR3: CASSQGAGLAANTGELFF. In DNA form, the CDR3 reads TGCGCCAGCAGCCAGGGGGCTGGGCTAGCTGCGAACACCGGGGAGCTGTTTTTT.

This sequence joins TRBV7-7 and TRBJ2-5; tentative D call: TRBD2 (5 bases). This CDR3 contains 15 residues. Trimming stripped 3 bases from V and 1 base from J, with 12 bases between. Germline-derived CDR1 and CDR2 are SSHAT and FNYEAQ (reference sequence). DNA of the CDR3: TGTGCCAGCAGCTTTGCGGGCGGGTCCCAAGAGACCCAGTACTTC. The encoded protein is CASSFAGGSQETQYF. Full variable domain (outside the CDR3, taken from reference TRBV7-7 and TRBJ2-5): GAGVSQSPRYKVTKRGQDVTLRCDPISSHATLYWYQQALGQGPEFLTYFNYEAQPDKSGLPSDRFSAERPEGSISTLTIQRTEQRDSAMYRCASSFAGGSQETQYFGPGTRLLVL.

The rearrangement joins TRBV27 to TRBJ1-4; D ambiguous. The CDR3 runs to 13 residues. Germline CDR1 reads MNHEY; CDR2 reads SMNVEV (reference sequence). V was pared by 5 bases and J by 12 bases, with 16 bases between. As DNA, the CDR3 is TGTGCCAGCAGTGCTAACCCTGACCTAGAACTGTTTTTT. Translating it yields CASSANPDLELFF.

This chain links TRBV2 with TRBJ2-7; 10 positions agree with TRBD1. Germline CDR1 reads SNHLY; CDR2 reads FYNNEI. The V and J ends lost 6 bases and 6 bases, in that order; junction bases with no gene match: 14. The CDR3 length is 16 residues. CDR3 nucleotides: TGTGCCAGCAGATTCACCGACAGGGGGCTTTCAACCGAGCAGTACTTC. This codes for CASRFTDRGLSTEQYF.

This clone was seen once. The chain employs TRBV10-2 and TRBJ2-7; either TRBD1 or TRBD2 may supply D (5 bases each). Trimming took 9 bases from V and 3 from J, leaving 18 bases between them. This CDR3 has 14 amino acids. From germline, CDR1 is WSHSY and CDR2 SAAADI. The CDR3 DNA is TGCGCCAGTCGGGCCGGGACGGCCAGCTACGAGCAGTACTTC. Protein sequence: CASRAGTASYEQYF.

The gene calls are TRBV28 and TRBJ1-5; maybe TRBD1 (5 bases). The germline gives CDR1 MDHEN, CDR2 SYDVKM. The CDR3 extends over 16 amino acids. With 2 bases removed from V and 7 bases from J, the gap between germline ends came to 18 bases. The CDR3 DNA sequence: TGTGCCAGCAGTTTAAGAGGGGCAGGACGCATGCAGCCCCAGCATTTT. Translated, it gives CASSLRGAGRMQPQHF.

The chain carries TRBV19 and TRBJ2-7; 9 bases agree with TRBD1. V was clipped by 4 bases and J by 2 bases; unmatched bases: 9. The germline CDR1 and CDR2 sequences are LNHDA and SQIVND (reference sequence). The CDR3 loop spans 16 amino acids. In nucleotides, the CDR3 is TGTGCCAGTAGTACCGGGACAGGGCTAACTGCCTACGAGCAGTACTTC. It yields the protein CASSTGTGLTAYEQYF.

This chain connects TRBV29-1 to TRBJ2-5; 8 nucleotides line up with TRBD1. CDR3 length: 12 residues. The germline V gene has CDR1 SQVTM and CDR2 ANQGSEA. The V segment lost 3 bases and the J segment 7 bases; nucleotides outside the gene matches: 4. The CDR3 nucleotides read TGCAGCGTTGAGTATACAGGGGGGACCCAGTACTTC. This codes for CSVEYTGGTQYF.

The V call is TRBV4-1, the J call TRBJ1-2, with 7 bases matching TRBD1. V shed 0 bases and J 4 bases; nucleotides not matched to a gene: 11. Germline V gene lookup returns CDR1 MGHRA and CDR2 YSYEKL. The CDR3 is 17 residues long. CDR3 nucleotide sequence: TGCGCCAGCAGCCAAGATCCTGGGCCAGGGGGGAGCTATGGCTACACCTTC. Translation gives CASSQDPGPGGSYGYTF.

The J gene is TRBJ1-1, the V gene TRBV19, with 8 bases matching TRBD1. The CDR3 has 16 residues. Germline V lookup: CDR1 LNHDA, CDR2 SQIVND (reference sequence). The junction had 10 bases not matched to a gene; V was cut back by 3 bases and J by 4 bases. CDR3 amino acids: CASSIGVTTGATEAFF. The CDR3 region has the DNA TGTGCCAGTAGTATTGGGGTAACGACAGGGGCCACTGAAGCTTTCTTT.

This chain links TRBV2 with TRBJ2-2; D is possibly TRBD1 (5 bases). Trimming pared 3 bases from V and 0 bases from J, leaving 8 bases between. The germline V gene encodes CDR1 SNHLY and CDR2 FYNNEI. The CDR3 has 15 residues. Written as DNA, the CDR3 is TGTGCCAGCAGTGAGTGGACACCGAACACCGGGGAGCTGTTTTTT. Translating it yields CASSEWTPNTGELFF.

The rearrangement links TRBV27 to TRBJ2-1, with 8 bases matching TRBD2. V trimming: 5 bases; J trimming: 8 bases; junction bases outside the gene matches: 8. The germline V gene encodes CDR1 MNHEY and CDR2 SMNVEV (reference sequence). This CDR3 region has 14 residues. DNA of the CDR3: TGTGCCAGCAGTCTCGCCGGACTAGCCTATGAGCAGTTCTTC. Amino acid sequence: CASSLAGLAYEQFF.

CDR3 nucleotide sequence: TGTGCCAGTAGGGGGGCAGGGGCCACCTACAATGAGCAGTTCTTC. This encodes CASRGAGATYNEQFF. The genes are TRBV9 and TRBJ2-1; D might be TRBD1 or TRBD2, each matching 6 bases. Per germline, CDR1 SGDLS and CDR2 YYNGEE. With 8 bases removed from V and 2 bases from J, the gap between germline ends came to 17 bases. The CDR3 is 15 residues long.

The chain uses TRBV9 and TRBJ2-5; D is undetermined. V shed 0 bases and J shed 4 bases, with 7 bases lying between them. Germline V gives CDR1 SGDLS, CDR2 YYNGEE. The CDR3 runs 13 residues. The CDR3 DNA follows: TGTGCCAGCAGCGTAGACGTCGGAGAGACCCAGTACTTC. The encoded protein is CASSVDVGETQYF.

V usage is TRBV28 and J usage is TRBJ1-6; TRBD1 might be the D (5 bases). Germline V CDR1 and CDR2: MDHEN, SYDVKM. This CDR3 has 15 amino acids. Trimming left V 1 base short and J 6 bases short, with 10 bases between. As DNA, the CDR3 is TGTGCCAGCAGTTTATCTGAAAGGGGTAATTCACCCCTCCACTTT. It specifies CASSLSERGNSPLHF.

This rearrangement joins TRBV10-1 to TRBJ2-3; 12 nucleotides line up with TRBD2. The CDR3 length is 18 residues. J lost 3 bases, V lost 3 bases, and 10 bases had no gene match. Germline V gene sequence: CDR1 WNHNN, CDR2 SYGVQD (reference sequence). The CDR3 spells CASSDLFRTSGDTDTQYF. The CDR3 bases are TGCGCCAGCAGTGACCTATTTCGGACTAGCGGGGATACAGATACGCAGTATTTT.

The chain joins TRBV15 to TRBJ1-6; 8 bases match TRBD1. The length of the CDR3 is 16 residues. The germline CDR1 and CDR2 sequences are LNHNV and YYDKDF (reference sequence). The ends lost 4 bases at V and 10 bases at J; junction bases unmatched: 12. The CDR3 sequence: CATSNGPTGGGSPLHF. For the CDR3, the DNA is TGTGCCACCAGCAACGGACCTACAGGGGGTGGATCACCCCTCCACTTT.

The chain recombines TRBV19 with TRBJ1-2; D may be TRBD1 (6 bases). V lost 5 bases to trimming and J lost 0 bases, with 16 bases between them. Germline assignment: CDR1 LNHDA and CDR2 SQIVND (reference sequence). The CDR3 is 16 residues long. The CDR3 DNA reads as TGTGCCAGTAGTGGCCTGCGGACAGACACTAACTATGGCTACACCTTC. Translation gives CASSGLRTDTNYGYTF. The variable domain in full, completed from reference TRBV19 and TRBJ1-2, reads DGGITQSPKYLFRKEGQNVTLSCEQNLNHDAMYWYRQDPGQGLRLIYYSQIVNDFQKGDIAEGYSVSREKKESFPLTVTSAQKNPTAFYLCASSGLRTDTNYGYTFGSGTRLTVV.

The chain recombines TRBV10-2 with TRBJ2-7; 7 bases match TRBD2. V shed 9 bases, J shed 0 bases, and the junction held 5 bases outside the gene matches. This CDR3 is built from 13 residues. Germline V lookup: CDR1 WSHSY, CDR2 SAAADI. The CDR3 protein is CASRLADSYEQYF. The CDR3 bases are TGCGCCAGTAGGCTAGCGGACTCCTACGAGCAGTACTTC.

The rearrangement joins TRBV18 to TRBJ1-1, with a tentative D call TRBD1 (6 bases). The CDR3 loop spans 15 amino acids. V lost 5 bases to trimming and J lost 1 base, with 14 bases between them. Germline CDR1 is KGHSH and CDR2 is LQKENI. CDR3 nucleotides: TGTGCCAGCTCATCTAACAGGGTCCGGAACACTGAAGCTTTCTTT. Protein product: CASSSNRVRNTEAFF.

The sample holds one count of this clone. The rearrangement joins TRBV7-9 to TRBJ2-3, with no clear D. The length of the CDR3 is 15 residues. Trimming removed 2 bases from V and 0 bases from J, with 9 bases in between. CDR1 and CDR2 from the germline V gene are SEHNR and FQNEAQ (reference sequence). CDR3 residues: CASSLLGPSTDTQYF. CDR3 nucleotides: TGTGCCAGCAGCTTACTAGGGCCTAGCACAGATACGCAGTATTTT.

The chain joins TRBV28 to TRBJ2-5, with a weak D call TRBD1 (6 bases). V was trimmed by 10 bases and J by 0 bases, leaving 15 bases between them. This CDR3 spans 14 amino acids. From germline, CDR1 is MDHEN and CDR2 SYDVKM. CDR3 DNA: TGTGCCACGACAGGACCCTGGTACCAAGAGACCCAGTACTTC. Translated: CATTGPWYQETQYF.

The J gene is TRBJ1-6, the V gene TRBV6-5, with TRBD1 as a possible D gene (5 bases). There are 13 residues in the CDR3. In germline, CDR1 is MNHEY, CDR2 SVGAGI. The ends were cut back, 7 bases at V and 6 bases at J, with 10 bases in the middle. The DNA for the CDR3 is TGTGCCAGCACGTTACAGGCTAATTCACCCCTCCACTTT. Encoded protein: CASTLQANSPLHF.

This rearrangement joins TRBV5-4 to TRBJ2-3; D not resolved. The germline CDR1 and CDR2 sequences are SGHNT and YYREEE (reference sequence). V lost 3 bases and J 7 bases, leaving 6 bases between the germline ends. This CDR3 spans 11 amino acids. The DNA for the CDR3 is TGTGCCAGCAGCTCTACTCATACGCAGTATTTT. Translation gives CASSSTHTQYF.

On this clone itself: This specimen includes other DNA sequences encoding the same CDR3. This sequence joins TRBV7-9 and TRBJ1-2; D not certain. Germline assignment: CDR1 SEHNR and CDR2 FQNEAQ (reference sequence). This CDR3 spans 12 amino acids. CDR3 amino acids: CATPGSNYGYTF. CDR3 sequence (DNA): TGTGCTACCCCGGGATCTAACTATGGCTACACCTTC.

The chain uses TRBV6-5 and TRBJ2-1; D gene ambiguous. This CDR3 comprises 12 residues. The V end was cut by 6 bases, the J end by 8 bases, with 11 bases between. CDR1 MNHEY and CDR2 SVGAGI come from the germline V gene. CDR3 residues: CASRRTLDEQFF. The CDR3 DNA reads as TGTGCCAGCAGAAGAACATTGGATGAGCAGTTCTTC.

This chain connects TRBV10-2 to TRBJ1-3, with 7 bases identical to TRBD1. The CDR3 spans 13 residues. Germline V CDR1 and CDR2: WSHSY, SAAADI. The V segment lost 0 bases and the J segment 7 bases; nucleotides outside the gene matches: 0. DNA of the CDR3: TGCGCCAGCAGTGAGTCCAGGGGGAACACCATATATTTT. Translated: CASSESRGNTIYF.

In its sample, this clone was seen once. CDR3 sequence reads: CASNRERTTYEQYF. The DNA for the CDR3 is TGTGCCAGCAATAGGGAAAGGACAACCTACGAGCAGTACTTC. This sequence joins TRBV6-1 and TRBJ2-7, with D perhaps matching TRBD1 (5 bases). Germline V gene data show CDR1 as MNHNS and CDR2 as SASEGT. With 7 bases removed from V and 2 bases from J, the gap between germline ends came to 15 bases. The length of the CDR3 is 14 residues.

The rearrangement joins TRBV5-4 to TRBJ2-7, with TRBD2 identical over 10 bases. CDR1 is SGHNT, CDR2 YYREEE, per germline (reference sequence). The ends lost 0 bases at V and 0 bases at J; junction bases unmatched: 12. The CDR3 is 19 residues long. The CDR3 loop reads CASSLGLLAGTPSSYEQYF. In nucleotides, the CDR3 is TGTGCCAGCAGCTTGGGTTTACTAGCGGGAACCCCCAGCTCCTACGAGCAGTACTTC.